This T cell receptor beta chain was obtained from a study of response to subunit inactivated influenza vaccine. Study-wide results and limits: The authors offered the suggestion that each seasonal influenza vaccination recruits few new T cells.

This clonotype was seen more than once but under ten times. Its antigen remains unidentified. This CDR3 region has 14 residues. The V end lost 3 bases, the J end lost 2 bases, and 10 bases lay between the germline ends. CDR1 and CDR2 from the germline V gene are SGHTA and FQGNSA. TCRdb itself ran the RT-PCR reads through MiXCR, one entry per CDR3 protein. This repertoire shows 710,000 or so distinct CDR3 sequences, around 16% found once; its top ten account for around 10%. The sample in question was PBMCs from blood, obtained 11 to 12 days after vaccination. V gene TRBV7-2 combines with J gene TRBJ1-1; D is ambiguous. The source is a man in his fifties or sixties who received an inactivated influenza vaccine. The DNA of the CDR3 is TGTGCCAGCAGCTTCACACCGGCAAACACTGAAGCTTTCTTT. This encodes CASSFTPANTEAFF.